These 19 T cell receptor beta chains share one sample of origin, sequenced in a study of blood T cell repertoires in COVID-19. Profiling relied on immunoSEQ multiplex PCR, and the TCRdb table lists in-frame clones only, not all of them. The sample yields fewer than 80,000 clones, about four fifths seen once. The sequenced material came from peripheral blood. The receptor source for this set is a human donor in a cohort sampled during active COVID-19.

This clone has a single count. The chain has TRBV2 and TRBJ2-3; 12 bases align to TRBD2. Germline V gives CDR1 SNHLY, CDR2 FYNNEI. This CDR3 contains 16 residues. With V trimmed by 7 bases and J by 4 bases, 9 bases remained unmatched. The CDR3 spells CASKKLAGGAADTQYF. The CDR3 DNA reads as TGTGCCAGCAAAAAACTAGCGGGAGGTGCCGCAGATACGCAGTATTTT. Full variable domain (rest looked up from reference TRBV2 and TRBJ2-3): EPEVTQTPSHQVTQMGQEVILRCVPISNHLYFYWYRQILGQKVEFLVSFYNNEISEKSEIFDDQFSVERPDGSNFTLKIRSTKLEDSAMYFCASKKLAGGAADTQYFGPGTRLTVL.

This chain joins TRBV6-6 and TRBJ2-7; TRBD1 agrees at 9 bases. Germline CDR1 reads MNHNY; CDR2 reads SVGAGI (reference sequence). Losses at the gene ends were 6 bases for V and 10 bases for J; bases not matched to a gene: 7. The CDR3 runs to 12 residues. CDR3 loop: CASSQDRGSQYF. CDR3 bases: TGTGCCAGCAGCCAGGACAGGGGCTCCCAGTACTTC.

Only one count was recorded for this clone. The chain joins TRBV28 to TRBJ2-7, with 7 bases that match TRBD1. V dropped 5 bases and J dropped 3; count of bases not matched to a gene: 10. CDR3 length equals 15 residues. CDR1 is MDHEN and CDR2 is SYDVKM in the germline V gene. CDR3 in DNA: TGTGCCAGCAGTATTTTGAGGGGGCGGGTCTACGAGCAGTACTTC. Residues: CASSILRGRVYEQYF.

V is TRBV19 and J is TRBJ2-6; D not resolved. Trimming left V 8 bases short and J 3 bases short, with 5 bases between. The V gene's germline CDR1 is LNHDA and CDR2 SQIVND (reference sequence). This CDR3 has 12 amino acids. CDR3 in DNA: TGTGCCAGTTACGGTGGGGCCAACGTCCTGACTTTC. Residues: CASYGGANVLTF. The full variable domain, with the rest looked up from reference TRBV19 and TRBJ2-6, is DGGITQSPKYLFRKEGQNVTLSCEQNLNHDAMYWYRQDPGQGLRLIYYSQIVNDFQKGDIAEGYSVSREKKESFPLTVTSAQKNPTAFYLCASYGGANVLTFGAGSRLTVL.

This clone showed up just once. The genes are TRBV15 and TRBJ1-4; a weak D match, TRBD1 (6 bases). This CDR3 spans 16 amino acids. Germline assignment: CDR1 LNHNV and CDR2 YYDKDF (reference sequence). Deletions cut 1 base from V and 5 bases from J, with 14 bases between. The CDR3 sequence: CATSRATGRENEKLFF. CDR3 DNA sequence: TGTGCCACCAGCAGAGCCACAGGGAGGGAGAATGAAAAACTGTTTTTT. Complete variable domain (other parts from reference TRBV15 and TRBJ1-4): DAMVIQNPRYQVTQFGKPVTLSCSQTLNHNVMYWYQQKSSQAPKLLFHYYDKDFNNEADTPDNFQSRRPNTSFCFLDIRSPGLGDTAMYLCATSRATGRENEKLFFGSGTQLSVL.

The chain's CDR3 is CASSLAPGGWAEQYF. The CDR3, as DNA: TGTGCCAGCAGCTTAGCACCGGGGGGCTGGGCCGAGCAGTACTTC. The chain carries TRBV7-9 and TRBJ2-7; TRBD2 might be the D (7 bases). The CDR3 extends over 15 amino acids. Germline CDR1 SEHNR, CDR2 FQNEAQ (reference sequence). Deletions cut 0 bases from V and 6 bases from J, with 15 bases between. Full variable domain (missing parts from reference TRBV7-9 and TRBJ2-7): DTGVSQNPRHKITKRGQNVTFRCDPISEHNRLYWYRQTLGQGPEFLTYFQNEAQLEKSRLLSDRFSAERPKGSFSTLEIQRTEQGDSAMYLCASSLAPGGWAEQYFGPGTRLTVT.

The gene calls are TRBV27 and TRBJ2-5; the match to TRBD2 covers 11 bases. V shed 6 bases and J 5 bases; nucleotides not matched to a gene: 5. This CDR3 has 14 residues. Germline V gives CDR1 MNHEY, CDR2 SMNVEV (reference sequence). In nucleotides, the CDR3 is TGTGCCAGCAGACGACTAGCGGGACTCGAGACCCAGTACTTC. Translating gives CASRRLAGLETQYF.

This chain links TRBV3-1 (or the pseudogene TRBV3-2) with TRBJ1-2, with 7 bases lining up with TRBD1. Trimming removed 5 bases from V and 0 bases from J; junction bases left unmatched: 12. The CDR3 spans 17 residues. The germline CDR1 and CDR2 sequences are LGHDT and YNNKEL (reference sequence). CDR3 loop: CASSNRDSQFSNYGYTF. The CDR3 DNA reads TGTGCCAGCAGCAACCGGGACAGTCAATTCTCTAACTATGGCTACACCTTC.

The V call is TRBV7-9, the J call TRBJ2-1, with 7 bases lining up with TRBD1. Per the germline V gene, CDR1 is SEHNR and CDR2 is FQNEAQ (reference sequence). Trimming took 5 bases from V and 2 from J; bases not matched to a gene: 6. The CDR3 covers 15 residues. CDR3 sequence (DNA): TGTGCCAGCAGCCCCCCGGGACAGACCTACAATGAGCAGTTCTTC. This gives the protein CASSPPGQTYNEQFF.

The rearrangement uses TRBV19 and TRBJ2-7; 7 bases fit TRBD2. CDR1 and CDR2 from the germline V gene are LNHDA and SQIVND (reference sequence). After removal of 4 bases from V and 4 bases from J, the junction contained 7 bases not matched to a gene. The CDR3 is 14 residues long. CDR3 loop: CASSTRGGSYEQYF. CDR3 DNA: TGTGCCAGTAGTACTCGAGGCGGGAGTTACGAGCAGTACTTC.

The chain joins TRBV25-1 to TRBJ1-1; a possible D gene is TRBD1 (6 bases). The CDR3 has 13 residues. Looked up from germline, CDR1 is MGHDK and CDR2 is SYGVNS. V was clipped by 4 bases and J by 4 bases, with 10 bases between them. CDR3 residues: CASSGGGSTEAFF. In DNA form, the CDR3 reads TGTGCCAGCAGTGGAGGGGGTAGCACTGAAGCTTTCTTT.

The chain is built from TRBV21-1 and TRBJ2-7; the table's D call of TRBD1 was not tested on the DNA. TRBV21-1 is labeled a pseudogene. This CDR3 is 17 amino acids long. The CDR3 is CASSKVGAGHKAYEQYF. The CDR3 bases are TGTGCCAGCAGCAAAGTTGGGGCAGGGCACAAAGCCTACGAGCAGTACTTC.

The chain is built from TRBV7-8 and TRBJ2-5; 8 nucleotides line up with TRBD2. This CDR3 is 15 amino acids long. The ends lost 1 base at V and 4 bases at J; junction bases unmatched: 5. The germline V gene has CDR1 SGHVS and CDR2 FQNEAQ. The CDR3 loop reads CASSLVGTRIETQYF. For the CDR3, the DNA is TGTGCCAGCAGCTTAGTTGGGACTAGGATAGAGACCCAGTACTTC.

This clone was recorded once. This chain joins TRBV5-1 and TRBJ1-1, with D tentatively TRBD1 (6 bases). The germline CDR1 and CDR2 sequences are SGHRS and YFSETQ. Trimming removed 0 bases at V and 6 bases at J, with 15 bases between. This CDR3 is built from 15 residues. This CDR3 reads CASSLVDRPGAEAFF. CDR3 sequence (DNA): TGCGCCAGCAGCTTGGTTGACAGGCCGGGCGCTGAAGCTTTCTTT. Combining the CDR3 with reference TRBV5-1 and TRBJ1-1 gives the whole variable domain KAGVTQTPRYLIKTRGQQVTLSCSPISGHRSVSWYQQTPGQGLQFLFEYFSETQRNKGNFPGRFSGRQFSNSRSEMNVSTLELGDSALYLCASSLVDRPGAEAFFGQGTRLTVV.

The J gene is TRBJ1-1, the V gene TRBV7-2; possibly TRBD1 for D (6 bases). Germline V gives CDR1 SGHTA, CDR2 FQGNSA. The CDR3 totals 14 residues. V was shortened by 6 bases and J by 1 base, with 12 bases between the two germline ends. CDR3 sequence reads: CASRQGQQNTEAFF. The CDR3 region has the DNA TGTGCCAGCAGACAAGGACAGCAGAACACTGAAGCTTTCTTT.

The chain carries TRBV5-4 and TRBJ2-1, with 7 bases fitting TRBD2. V was clipped by 4 bases and J by 8 bases; unmatched bases: 6. The CDR3 is 13 residues long. CDR1 SGHNT and CDR2 YYREEE come from the germline V gene (reference sequence). CDR3 loop: CASSPPGGDEQFF. The CDR3 nucleotides are TGTGCCAGCAGCCCCCCGGGAGGCGATGAGCAGTTCTTC.

This clone came up a few times. The chain carries TRBV24-1 and TRBJ2-2; TRBD1 matches at 8 bases. Per the germline V gene, CDR1 is KGHDR and CDR2 is SFDVKD. The CDR3 contains 16 residues. Germline trimming cut 3 bases from V and 1 base from J; bases unmatched to any gene: 3. The CDR3 bases are TGTGCCACCAGTGATCCCGGGACAGGGAACACCGGGGAGCTGTTTTTT. This translates into CATSDPGTGNTGELFF.

In DNA form, the CDR3 reads TGTGCCATCCACGCCGGGTTAATAGATTCACCCCTCCACTTT. The encoded protein is CAIHAGLIDSPLHF. V gene TRBV10-3 combines with J gene TRBJ1-6; D call uncertain. This CDR3 is 14 amino acids long. Trimming stripped 8 bases from V and 8 bases from J, with 16 bases between. CDR1 and CDR2 (germline): ENHRY, SYGVKD.

This clone was seen repeatedly, ten times or more. V and J are TRBV30 and TRBJ1-1; tentative D call: TRBD1 (5 bases). Germline CDR1 reads GTSNPN; CDR2 reads SVGIG (reference sequence). CDR3 size: 17 residues. Trimming removed 2 bases at V and 1 base at J, with 20 bases between. Here the CDR3 reads CAWSPRPATARNTEAFF. Written as DNA, the CDR3 is TGTGCCTGGAGTCCCCGGCCGGCGACAGCCAGGAACACTGAAGCTTTCTTT.